This T cell receptor beta chain was documented in a study of T cells in Graves' hyperthyroidism and ophthalmopathy. Overall study findings and caveats: Patients with ophthalmopathy were separated from those with stable hyperthyroidism by a 13 V-J model.

Concerning this clonotype itself: The antigen is undetermined.

The source material, RNA transcripts, was used to amplify TCR beta CDR3 regions. HTBI primers drove first-round RT-PCR of the TCR CDR3. MiXCR was run by TCRdb on the multiplex PCR reads, yielding one entry per CDR3 protein. The table includes 300,000 to 450,000 distinct CDR3 sequences, around 14% detected once. Hyperthyroidism was newly diagnosed in patients aged 18 to 65 (duration under 2 months). Uncontrolled infection, other autoimmune disease, pregnancy or lactation barred patients from enrollment. CDR1 is DFQATT and CDR2 is SNEGSKA in the germline V gene (reference sequence). Deletions cut 8 bases from V and 3 bases from J, with 20 bases between. This CDR3 comprises 15 residues.

This chain connects TRBV20-1 to TRBJ2-4, with D possibly matching TRBD1 (6 bases). Source material: blood. The clonotype was recovered from a woman younger than 45 with Graves' hyperthyroidism. CDR3 in amino acids: CSITTRGQVKNIQYF. CDR3 DNA sequence: TGCAGTATTACGACCAGGGGACAAGTCAAAAACATTCAGTACTTC.